This T cell receptor (beta chain) was sequenced for a study of graft-versus-host responses after intestinal transplantation. Study-level background: The study gave all recipients anti-thymocyte globulin induction, then tacrolimus and steroids for 2 to 3 years.

Study results and limitations: The recipient marrow held GvH clones, and some of them showed up first in ileum or blood. Allograft clonal ratios (graft-versus-host to host-versus-graft) were high in patients who had graft-donor T cell macrochimerism.

The protocol was immunoSEQ multiplex PCR, while the TCRdb copy is restricted to in-frame clones and leaves out a portion. This table has tens of thousands of clones, roughly 95% appearing once. Turning to this clone: The target antigen is unknown.

The sequences come from unstimulated CD4+ T cells sorted from spleen or lymph node cells, collected before transplant. The sequence was obtained from a human donor who was the organ donor for an intestinal transplant.

The chain's CDR3 is CASSPGVRSYNEQFF. The CDR3 DNA is TGCGCCAGCAGCCCCGGGGTCCGCTCCTACAATGAGCAGTTCTTC. The V and J genes are TRBV5-1 and TRBJ2-1; D might be TRBD2 (5 bases). V gave up 4 bases and J gave up 0 bases, with 11 bases separating them. Germline loops: CDR1 SGHRS, CDR2 YFSETQ. The CDR3 loop spans 15 amino acids.